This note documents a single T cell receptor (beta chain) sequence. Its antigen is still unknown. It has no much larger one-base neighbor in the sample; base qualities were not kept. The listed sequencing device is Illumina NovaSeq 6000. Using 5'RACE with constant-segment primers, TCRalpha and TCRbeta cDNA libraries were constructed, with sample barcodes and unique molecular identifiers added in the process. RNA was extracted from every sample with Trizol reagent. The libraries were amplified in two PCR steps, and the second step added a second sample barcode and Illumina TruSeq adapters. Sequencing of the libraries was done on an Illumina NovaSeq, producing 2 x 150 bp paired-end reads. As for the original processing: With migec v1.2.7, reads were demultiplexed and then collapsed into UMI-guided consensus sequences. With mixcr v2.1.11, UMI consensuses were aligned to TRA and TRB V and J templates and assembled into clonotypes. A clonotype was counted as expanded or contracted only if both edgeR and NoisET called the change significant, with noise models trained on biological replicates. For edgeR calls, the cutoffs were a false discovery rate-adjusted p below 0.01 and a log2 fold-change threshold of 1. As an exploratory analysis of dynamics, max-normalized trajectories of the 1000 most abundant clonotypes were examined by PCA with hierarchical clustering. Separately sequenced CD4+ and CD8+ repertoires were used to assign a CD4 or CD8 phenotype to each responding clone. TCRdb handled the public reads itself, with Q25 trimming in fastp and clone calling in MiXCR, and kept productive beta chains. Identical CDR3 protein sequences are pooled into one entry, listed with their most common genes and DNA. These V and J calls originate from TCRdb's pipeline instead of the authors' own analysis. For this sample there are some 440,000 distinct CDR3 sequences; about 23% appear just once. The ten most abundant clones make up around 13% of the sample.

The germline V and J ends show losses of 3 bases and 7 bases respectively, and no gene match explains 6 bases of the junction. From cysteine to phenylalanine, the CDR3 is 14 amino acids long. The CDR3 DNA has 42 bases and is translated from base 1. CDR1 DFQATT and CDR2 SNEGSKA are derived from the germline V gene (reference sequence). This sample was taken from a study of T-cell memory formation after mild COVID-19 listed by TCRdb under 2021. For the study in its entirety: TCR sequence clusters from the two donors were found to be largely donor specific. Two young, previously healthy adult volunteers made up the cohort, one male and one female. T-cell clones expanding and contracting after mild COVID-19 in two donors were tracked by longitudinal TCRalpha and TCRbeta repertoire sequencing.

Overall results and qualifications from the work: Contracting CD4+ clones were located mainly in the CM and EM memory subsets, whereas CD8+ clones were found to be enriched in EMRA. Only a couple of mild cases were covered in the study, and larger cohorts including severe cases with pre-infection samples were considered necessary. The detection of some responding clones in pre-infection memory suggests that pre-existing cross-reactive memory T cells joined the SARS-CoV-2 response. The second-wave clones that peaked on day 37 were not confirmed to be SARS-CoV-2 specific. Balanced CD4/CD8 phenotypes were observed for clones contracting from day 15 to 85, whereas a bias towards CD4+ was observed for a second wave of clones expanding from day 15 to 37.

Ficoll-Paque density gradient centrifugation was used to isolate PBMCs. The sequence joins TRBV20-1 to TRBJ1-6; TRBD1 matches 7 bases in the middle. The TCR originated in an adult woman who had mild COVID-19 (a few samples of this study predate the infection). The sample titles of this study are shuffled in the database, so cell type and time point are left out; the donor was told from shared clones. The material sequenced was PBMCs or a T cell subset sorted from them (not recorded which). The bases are TGCAGTGCTAGTGCACAGGGGCTAAATTCACCCCTCCACTTT. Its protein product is CSASAQGLNSPLHF.